The 30 T cell receptor beta chains below were found in one sample sequenced in a study of blood T cell repertoires in COVID-19. Some clones are missing from TCRdb's copy, which holds only in-frame ones; the method was immunoSEQ multiplex PCR. Here the sample spans about 180,000 clones, about 87% being singletons. The sequenced sample was peripheral blood. Receptors originate from a woman aged 25 to 39 with acute or convalescent COVID-19.

The CDR3 coding sequence is TGTGCCAGCAGCTTAGTTGGGACTAGTATGTACGAGCAGTACTTC. This encodes CASSLVGTSMYEQYF. The rearrangement links TRBV11-2 to TRBJ2-7; 8 bases line up with TRBD2. V lost 1 base, J lost 4 bases, and 6 bases stayed unmatched. CDR1 and CDR2 from the germline V gene are SGHAT and FQNNGV. The CDR3 runs to 15 residues.

The table lists this clone with a few counts. The chain recombines TRBV28 with TRBJ1-4; 8 bases line up with TRBD1. Germline lookup yields CDR1 MDHEN and CDR2 SYDVKM. This CDR3 has 15 amino acids. V shed 5 bases, J shed 5 bases, and the junction held 7 bases outside the gene matches. CDR3 residues: CASSTHGTGNEKLFF. Written as DNA, the CDR3 is TGTGCCAGCAGTACCCACGGGACAGGAAATGAAAAACTGTTTTTT.

V is TRBV6-5 and J is TRBJ2-7; TRBD2 is a possible D gene (5 bases). The germline CDR1 and CDR2 sequences are MNHEY and SVGAGI. Trimming shortened V by 2 bases and J by 2 bases, and 10 bases separated the two germline ends. This CDR3 is built from 14 residues. The CDR3 protein is CASSYGGGAYEQYF. The CDR3 coding sequence is TGTGCCAGCAGTTACGGAGGAGGCGCCTACGAGCAGTACTTC.

As regards this clone: Compared with germline, one end of the junction differs, possibly owing to a read error. J is TRBJ2-7 and V is TRBV18; the D is unclear. The CDR3 has 12 residues. Per the germline V gene, CDR1 is KGHSH and CDR2 is LQKENI. The CDR3 region is CASPPSLREQYF. CDR3 nucleotides: TGTGCCAGCCCACCAAGCCTCAGGGAGCAGTACTTC.

This chain uses TRBV2 with TRBJ1-1, with D possibly being TRBD1 (5 bases). Trimming left V 2 bases short and J 0 bases short, with 13 bases between. CDR3 length equals 16 residues. Germline-derived CDR1 and CDR2 are SNHLY and FYNNEI. The CDR3: CASSEKGARMNTEAFF. In nucleotides, the CDR3 is TGTGCCAGCAGTGAAAAAGGGGCGAGAATGAACACTGAAGCTTTCTTT.

J is TRBJ2-1 and V is TRBV5-4; weak D call: TRBD2 (6 bases). CDR1 SGHNT and CDR2 YYREEE come from the germline V gene (reference sequence). Trimming removed 6 bases from V and 3 bases from J, with 19 bases in between. The CDR3 sequence is 16 residues long. Here the CDR3 DNA reads TGTGCCAGCACCTGGGGCGGGGTTAATCTCTACAATGAGCAGTTCTTC. Its protein product is CASTWGGVNLYNEQFF.

The J gene is TRBJ2-5, the V gene TRBV4-2; no clear D gene. V was shortened by 0 bases and J by 4 bases, with 6 bases between the two germline ends. Germline lookup yields CDR1 LGHNA and CDR2 YNFKEQ. The CDR3 has 13 residues. This CDR3 reads CASSQDFGETQYF. In DNA, the CDR3 is TGTGCCAGCAGCCAAGATTTCGGAGAGACCCAGTACTTC.

This rearrangement joins TRBV2 to TRBJ2-1; 9 nucleotides match TRBD2. Trimming took 9 bases from V and 5 from J; bases not matched to a gene: 17. Germline CDR1 SNHLY, CDR2 FYNNEI. The CDR3 is made up of 17 amino acids. The CDR3 nucleotides are TGTGCCAGTACCCGGACAGGTGGCGGGAGGGCCAACAATGAGCAGTTCTTC. Translation gives CASTRTGGGRANNEQFF.

This chain uses TRBV5-4 with TRBJ2-2; 10 bases match TRBD2. The germline CDR1 and CDR2 sequences are SGHNT and YYREEE (reference sequence). The trim removed 0 bases at V and 3 bases at J, leaving 5 bases unmatched. This CDR3 comprises 17 residues. The CDR3 spells CASSLASGRTYTGELFF. CDR3 nucleotides: TGTGCCAGCAGCTTGGCTAGCGGGAGAACTTACACCGGGGAGCTGTTTTTT.

V is TRBV7-2 and J is TRBJ1-4, with 10 bases identical to TRBD1. Germline V gene data show CDR1 as SGHTA and CDR2 as FQGNSA. V was pared by 3 bases and J by 8 bases, with 12 bases of the junction left unmatched. The CDR3 totals 17 residues. The CDR3 DNA follows: TGTGCCAGCAGCTTTACGGGACAGGGGCCTTATGGGGAAAAACTGTTTTTT. It translates to CASSFTGQGPYGEKLFF.

As DNA, the CDR3 is TGTGCCAGCAGTCCTCCCGGGTCTTTATACGAGCAGTACTTC. Residues: CASSPPGSLYEQYF. The chain joins TRBV28 to TRBJ2-7; D not certain. From germline, CDR1 is MDHEN and CDR2 SYDVKM. The CDR3 loop spans 14 amino acids. V was cut by 5 bases and J by 4 bases, with 15 bases left in between.

This chain joins TRBV2 and TRBJ2-3; 9 bases map to TRBD2. The CDR3 is made up of 16 amino acids. Germline CDR1 reads SNHLY; CDR2 reads FYNNEI. Trimming at V came to 4 bases and at J to 4 bases, leaving 9 bases not matched to a gene. CDR3 loop: CASSVSGGRASDTQYF. The CDR3 DNA is TGTGCCAGCAGTGTTTCTGGCGGGAGGGCCTCAGATACGCAGTATTTT. The whole variable domain, remainder taken from reference TRBV2 and TRBJ2-3, is EPEVTQTPSHQVTQMGQEVILRCVPISNHLYFYWYRQILGQKVEFLVSFYNNEISEKSEIFDDQFSVERPDGSNFTLKIRSTKLEDSAMYFCASSVSGGRASDTQYFGPGTRLTVL.

The chain is built from TRBV9 and TRBJ2-2; 8 bases align to TRBD1. CDR1 SGDLS and CDR2 YYNGEE come from the germline V gene. CDR3 length equals 16 residues. V gave up 4 bases and J gave up 7 bases; unmatched junction bases: 12. The CDR3: CASSQGARGGDGELFF. In DNA form, the CDR3 reads TGTGCCAGCAGCCAGGGGGCTCGAGGGGGCGACGGGGAGCTGTTTTTT.

The chain recombines TRBV27 with TRBJ2-7; 7 positions match TRBD1. Germline CDR1 reads MNHEY; CDR2 reads SMNVEV (reference sequence). This CDR3 has 14 amino acids. V was clipped by 4 bases and J by 1 base; unmatched bases: 4. The CDR3 spells CASSSWDSSYEQYF. CDR3 bases: TGTGCCAGCAGTTCCTGGGACAGTTCCTACGAGCAGTACTTC.

J is TRBJ2-1 and V is TRBV6-1; D is uncertain. V lost 2 bases and J 9 bases, leaving 14 bases between the germline ends. Germline values: CDR1 MNHNS, CDR2 SASEGT. This CDR3 region has 14 residues. CDR3 sequence reads: CASSERSLRSEQFF. CDR3 nucleotide sequence: TGTGCCAGCAGTGAACGTAGCCTGAGATCTGAGCAGTTCTTC.

The gene calls are TRBV3-1 (or the pseudogene TRBV3-2) and TRBJ2-1, with TRBD1 matching over 8 bases. The CDR3 sequence is 15 residues long. The J segment lost 0 bases and the V segment lost 8 bases, leaving 6 bases of the junction unmatched. The germline V gene has CDR1 LGHDT and CDR2 YNNKEL (reference sequence). This chain's CDR3 is CASLATGGSYNEQFF. The CDR3 DNA reads as TGTGCCAGCCTGGCAACAGGGGGCTCCTACAATGAGCAGTTCTTC.

The chain carries TRBV30 and TRBJ2-1; D gene uncertain. CDR3 length: 11 residues. Trimming cost V 2 bases and J 6 bases, with 5 bases left between them. Germline V gene sequence: CDR1 GTSNPN, CDR2 SVGIG (reference sequence). Here the CDR3 reads CAWSTTNEQFF. The CDR3 nucleotides are TGTGCCTGGAGTACAACCAATGAGCAGTTCTTC. The full variable domain, in which reference TRBV30 and TRBJ2-1 provide the parts outside the CDR3, is SQTIHQWPATLVQPVGSPLSLECTVEGTSNPNLYWYRQAAGRGLQLLFYSVGIGQISSEVPQNLSASRPQDRQFILSSKKLLLSDSGFYLCAWSTTNEQFFGPGTRLTVL.

The chain carries TRBV7-2 and TRBJ1-6; D call uncertain. Germline assignment: CDR1 SGHTA and CDR2 FQGNSA. The CDR3 contains 17 residues. V gave up 1 base and J gave up 1 base, with 11 bases separating them. The CDR3 DNA follows: TGTGCCAGCAGCTTAGTTTTCGGGGATTCCTATAATTCACCCCTCCACTTT. This codes for CASSLVFGDSYNSPLHF.

The chain has TRBV6-1 and TRBJ2-3; TRBD2 agrees at 8 bases. The CDR3 totals 18 residues. The germline CDR1 and CDR2 sequences are MNHNS and SASEGT. V lost 3 bases to trimming and J lost 2 bases; unmatched junction nucleotides: 13. This chain's CDR3 is CASSEGLGGGLFTDTQYF. As DNA, the CDR3 is TGTGCCAGCAGTGAGGGCCTCGGGGGGGGACTCTTCACAGATACGCAGTATTTT.

The V call is TRBV3-1 (or the pseudogene TRBV3-2), the J call TRBJ2-1; 8 bases align to TRBD2. The germline gives CDR1 LGHDT, CDR2 YNNKEL (reference sequence). The CDR3 is 12 residues long. With 8 bases clipped from V and 6 bases from J, the junction kept 3 bases outside the gene matches. CDR3: CASSLAGNEQFF. CDR3 nucleotides: TGTGCCAGCTCCCTAGCGGGCAATGAGCAGTTCTTC.

V usage is TRBV5-1 and J usage is TRBJ1-1, with D unclear. The CDR3 extends over 15 amino acids. Between the trimmed V and J ends, which lost 0 bases and 2 bases, there was a span of 11 bases. CDR1 SGHRS and CDR2 YFSETQ come from the germline V gene. The DNA for the CDR3 is TGCGCCAGCAGCTTGGCTACGGGTATCAACACTGAAGCTTTCTTT. Translation gives CASSLATGINTEAFF.

J is TRBJ2-5 and V is TRBV7-8; 8 nucleotides match TRBD1. The J segment lost 7 bases and the V segment lost 5 bases, leaving 6 bases of the junction unmatched. The CDR3 is 13 residues long. Germline CDR1 reads SGHVS; CDR2 reads FQNEAQ. This chain's CDR3 is CASSMDREVTQYF. The CDR3 nucleotides are TGTGCCAGCAGCATGGACAGGGAGGTGACCCAGTACTTC.

On this clone: At one end, the junction sequence differs from germline, possibly due to a read error. This chain links TRBV7-7 with TRBJ2-5, with TRBD1 matching 8 bases. CDR1 is SSHAT and CDR2 is FNYEAQ in the germline V gene (reference sequence). This CDR3 contains 14 residues. The CDR3 sequence is CASSLDRGWGTQYF. CDR3 DNA: TGTGCTAGCAGCTTAGACAGGGGTTGGGGGACCCAGTACTTC.

The chain recombines TRBV28 with TRBJ1-1; D unresolved. V lost 10 bases and J lost 6, with 15 bases in between. Germline-derived CDR1 and CDR2 are MDHEN and SYDVKM. The CDR3 is 12 residues long. CDR3: CAISAPSAEAFF. CDR3 nucleotides: TGTGCCATTTCCGCCCCCAGCGCTGAAGCTTTCTTT.

This chain connects TRBV3-1 (or the pseudogene TRBV3-2) to TRBJ2-1, with 7 bases lining up with TRBD2. This CDR3 region has 17 residues. J gave up 5 bases and V 0 bases, and 10 bases lay outside the gene matches. Germline lookup yields CDR1 LGHDT and CDR2 YNNKEL (reference sequence). Here the CDR3 reads CASSQEVARELHNEQFF. The CDR3 nucleotides are TGTGCCAGCAGCCAAGAAGTCGCGCGGGAGCTCCACAATGAGCAGTTCTTC.

The V call is TRBV6-1, the J call TRBJ2-3; weak D call: TRBD1 (5 bases). This CDR3 comprises 15 residues. V gave up 1 base and J gave up 0 bases, with 8 bases separating them. The V gene's germline CDR1 is MNHNS and CDR2 SASEGT. The DNA for the CDR3 is TGTGCCAGCAGTGAAGGGGGCGGAAGCACAGATACGCAGTATTTT. Translation: CASSEGGGSTDTQYF.

The chain recombines TRBV2 with TRBJ2-4, with D perhaps matching TRBD2 (5 bases). Germline CDR1 SNHLY, CDR2 FYNNEI. The CDR3 totals 17 residues. Trimming took 2 bases from V and 0 from J, leaving 14 bases between them. CDR3 in DNA: TGTGCCAGCAGTGAACCAGCGGCGGTCCTAGCCAAAAACATTCAGTACTTC. This encodes CASSEPAAVLAKNIQYF.

V usage is TRBV5-1 and J usage is TRBJ2-1, with 16 bases lining up with TRBD2. The CDR3 covers 18 residues. Looked up from germline, CDR1 is SGHRS and CDR2 is YFSETQ. The trim removed 2 bases at V and 4 bases at J, leaving 6 bases unmatched. The DNA of the CDR3 is TGCGCCAGCAGCTTAGGGACTAGCGGGAGGGCCAGGTACAATGAGCAGTTCTTC. It codes for CASSLGTSGRARYNEQFF.

This clone was observed once. The chain has TRBV7-2 and TRBJ2-2; D remains unclear. CDR1 and CDR2 from the germline V gene are SGHTA and FQGNSA. Trimming took 2 bases from V and 6 from J, leaving 10 bases between them. This CDR3 has 14 amino acids. The CDR3 DNA reads TGTGCCAGCAGCTTAATAGGAGTCCCCGGGGAGCTGTTTTTT. This translates into CASSLIGVPGELFF.

This sequence joins TRBV4-1 and TRBJ2-1; TRBD2 matches 10 bases. V shed 1 base, J shed 0 bases, and the junction held 9 bases outside the gene matches. The germline V gene has CDR1 MGHRA and CDR2 YSYEKL. The CDR3 consists of 19 residues. The DNA for the CDR3 is TGCGCCAGCAGCCAAGTTTCGCTAGCGGGAGCCATCTCCTACAATGAGCAGTTCTTC. Protein: CASSQVSLAGAISYNEQFF.